The 16 T cell receptor beta chains below come from one sample, sequenced in a study of post-analysis software for immune sequencing data. Findings and caveats of the study: TRBV5-6, TRBV5-1 and TRBV20-1 were among five TRBV segments more frequent in patients than controls.

No antigen is known for these receptors. Each TCR beta cDNA library carried unique molecular identifiers. Via MiXCR, TCRdb re-called the PCR reads, giving one row per CDR3 protein. The sample lists roughly 700,000 distinct CDR3 sequences, roughly 29% occurring once. Sample: blood. The receptors here all came from a girl aged 5-17 years with multiple sclerosis.

This clonotype was picked up a small number of times. This rearrangement joins TRBV28 to TRBJ2-7; 12 nucleotides align to TRBD1. The trim removed 6 bases at V and 2 bases at J, leaving 14 bases unmatched. CDR3 length: 18 amino acids. CDR1 and CDR2 (germline): MDHEN, SYDVKM. The CDR3 protein is CASSTPGQGARSAYEQYF. CDR3 DNA sequence: TGTGCCAGCAGCACCCCGGGACAGGGGGCTAGGAGCGCCTACGAGCAGTACTTC. Filled out from reference TRBV28 and TRBJ2-7, the complete variable domain reads DVKVTQSSRYLVKRTGEKVFLECVQDMDHENMFWYRQDPGLGLRLIYFSYDVKMKEKGDIPEGYSVSREKKERFSLILESASTNQTSMYLCASSTPGQGARSAYEQYFGPGTRLTVT.

This clonotype showed up many times. This chain connects TRBV6-1 to TRBJ2-7; possible D gene TRBD2, 6 bases. V lost 2 bases and J lost 5, with 13 bases in between. CDR1 MNHNS and CDR2 SASEGT come from the germline V gene. This CDR3 contains 14 residues. CDR3 DNA sequence: TGTGCCAGCAGTGAAATCCCGGGCGGGAACGAGCAGTACTTC. Its translation is CASSEIPGGNEQYF.

Only a few counts were recorded for this clonotype. The chain uses TRBV20-1 and TRBJ2-1; 8 bases map to TRBD2. The CDR3 length is 16 residues. From germline, CDR1 is DFQATT and CDR2 SNEGSKA (reference sequence). After removal of 3 bases from V and 7 bases from J, the junction contained 14 bases not matched to a gene. For the CDR3, the DNA is TGCAGTGCTAGGCCTCCCGCAGCGGGAGTGGGTAATGAGCAGTTCTTC. This codes for CSARPPAAGVGNEQFF.

The chain recombines TRBV6-2 or TRBV6-3 with TRBJ1-6; no reliable D call. The CDR3 is 12 residues long. Between the trimmed V and J ends, which lost 0 bases and 14 bases, there was a span of 8 bases. From germline, CDR1 is MNHEY and CDR2 SVGEGT. CDR3 sequence reads: CASSYSTSSLHF. The CDR3 DNA is TGTGCCAGCAGTTACTCGACATCATCCCTCCACTTT.

There are a few counts of this clonotype. V and J are TRBV3-1 and TRBJ2-1; perhaps TRBD2 as D (6 bases). The CDR3 is made up of 15 amino acids. The germline V gene has CDR1 LGHDT and CDR2 YNNKEL (reference sequence). V lost 0 bases and J lost 4, with 10 bases in between. The DNA of the CDR3 is TGTGCCAGCAGCCAAGACTGGGCGGGGTACAATGAGCAGTTCTTC. Translating gives CASSQDWAGYNEQFF.

This clonotype has more than one count but fewer than ten. V and J are TRBV7-2 and TRBJ2-1; unclear D gene. V lost 1 base and J 4 bases, leaving 8 bases between the germline ends. This CDR3 has 14 amino acids. CDR1 and CDR2 from the germline V gene are SGHTA and FQGNSA. The CDR3 sequence: CASSLDKGYNEQFF. The CDR3 DNA reads TGTGCCAGCAGCTTAGATAAGGGATACAATGAGCAGTTCTTC.

This chain links TRBV28 with TRBJ2-7, with D tentatively TRBD2 (5 bases). The germline V gene has CDR1 MDHEN and CDR2 SYDVKM. The CDR3 is made up of 13 amino acids. V lost 4 bases and J 2 bases, leaving 9 bases between the germline ends. The CDR3 spells CASSSRDTYEQYF. The CDR3 nucleotides are TGTGCCAGCAGTTCCCGGGATACCTACGAGCAGTACTTC.

Here the CDR3 reads CASSPDRVLAVEQYF. The CDR3 coding sequence is TGCGCCAGCAGCCCTGACAGGGTCTTAGCGGTCGAGCAGTACTTC. The gene calls are TRBV4-1 and TRBJ2-7; a possible D gene is TRBD1 (7 bases). Germline V gives CDR1 MGHRA, CDR2 YSYEKL. V shed 4 bases and J shed 6 bases, with 19 bases lying between them. The CDR3 is made up of 15 amino acids.

This chain uses TRBV12-3 or TRBV12-4 with TRBJ2-1; a weak D match, TRBD1 (6 bases). Trimming took 6 bases from V and 9 from J, leaving 18 bases between them. The CDR3 loop spans 14 amino acids. CDR3 region: CASSLRTAWTEQFF. CDR3 nucleotides: TGTGCCAGCAGCTTGAGGACAGCCTGGACTGAGCAGTTCTTC.

This sequence joins TRBV4-3 and TRBJ1-1, with TRBD1 as a possible D gene (6 bases). The V gene lost 4 bases and the J gene lost 6 bases, with 18 bases spanning the gap. This CDR3 has 15 residues. Germline CDR1 and CDR2: LGHNA and YSLEER. The CDR3 DNA reads as TGCGCCAGCAGCCCCCGACAGGTCTTTACGGCTGAAGCTTTCTTT. This codes for CASSPRQVFTAEAFF.

The rearrangement links TRBV12-3 or TRBV12-4 to TRBJ1-6; no definite D call. CDR3 length: 16 amino acids. V lost 2 bases, J lost 10 bases, and 18 bases lay in between. The CDR3 reads CASSLHTPTAGSPLHF. Written as DNA, the CDR3 is TGTGCCAGCAGTTTACACACGCCTACGGCCGGATCACCCCTCCACTTT.

This clonotype was seen many times. This rearrangement joins TRBV10-3 to TRBJ1-2, with 7 bases matching TRBD1. Germline V gene data show CDR1 as ENHRY and CDR2 as SYGVKD. The CDR3 has 12 residues. The V segment lost 9 bases and the J segment 3 bases; nucleotides outside the gene matches: 4. CDR3 region: CAIHRGDYGYTF. DNA for the CDR3: TGTGCCATTCACAGGGGCGACTATGGCTACACCTTC.

A few counts support this clonotype. This may stem from a read error, because a much larger clone lies one nucleotide away. The V gene is TRBV6-4, the J gene TRBJ2-1, with a tentative D call TRBD1 (6 bases). Germline V gene lookup returns CDR1 MRHNA and CDR2 SNTAGT. The CDR3 loop spans 16 amino acids. Trimming pared 6 bases from V and 0 bases from J, leaving 15 bases between. The CDR3 sequence is CASSERTADSYNEQFF. The CDR3, as DNA: TGTGCCAGCAGCGAAAGGACAGCGGACTCCTACAATGAGCAGTTCTTC.

This clonotype has a handful of counts. The genes are TRBV3-1 and TRBJ2-7; 14 bases are shared with TRBD2. Germline V CDR1 and CDR2: LGHDT, YNNKEL (reference sequence). Trimming cost V 3 bases and J 7 bases; bases outside gene matches: 8. The CDR3 consists of 16 residues. As DNA, the CDR3 is TGTGCCAGCAGCCAGGGACTAGCGGGAGTCAACAATGAGCAGTACTTC. Its protein is CASSQGLAGVNNEQYF.

CDR3 amino acids: CSVVSQAGDTQYF. DNA for the CDR3: TGCAGCGTTGTTTCCCAGGCAGGGGATACGCAGTATTTT. The chain links TRBV29-1 to TRBJ2-3; a weak D match, TRBD1 (5 bases). Trimming took 4 bases from V and 6 from J, leaving 14 bases between them. This CDR3 has 13 amino acids. Germline CDR1 is SQVTM and CDR2 is ANQGSEA.

The chain couples TRBV4-1 to TRBJ2-2, with unresolved D. CDR3 length: 15 amino acids. V gave up 2 bases and J gave up 1 base, with 8 bases separating them. Germline CDR1 reads MGHRA; CDR2 reads YSYEKL. CDR3 sequence: CASSQRELNTGELFF. The CDR3, as DNA: TGCGCCAGCAGCCAAAGGGAACTGAACACCGGGGAGCTGTTTTTT.